This TCR beta chain is drawn from a study of cytomegalovirus exposure and HLA in healthy donors. The protocol was immunoSEQ multiplex PCR, while the TCRdb copy is restricted to in-frame clones and leaves out a portion. This table has 110,000 to 150,000 clones, approximately 90% appearing once. The specimen sequenced was PBMCs. The TCR was taken from a woman aged 25-40 years in good health and CMV-seropositive.

The CDR3 region has the DNA TGCGCCAGCAGTGATGGACTAGCGGGGATCAATGAGCAGTTCTTC. Residues: CASSDGLAGINEQFF. This rearrangement joins TRBV10-1 to TRBJ2-1; 12 nucleotides agree with TRBD2. CDR1 is WNHNN, CDR2 SYGVQD, per germline (reference sequence). The length of the CDR3 is 15 residues. With 3 bases clipped from V and 6 bases from J, the junction kept 3 bases outside the gene matches.